A selection of T cell receptor beta chains follows, all from one sample in a study of OX40 agonist ivuxolimab in advanced cancers. Sequencing used immunoSEQ multiplex PCR; TCRdb keeps in-frame clones, though not all of them. Of some 12,000 clones in the sample, about 75% are singletons; the top ten hold 10% to 15%. The sequenced sample was CD4+ or CD8+ T cells sorted from blood, obtained in a trial of the OX40 agonist ivuxolimab. The origin of the receptors is an adult with an advanced solid tumor such as melanoma, head and neck, liver or kidney cancer. CDR3s include the opening cysteine and the closing phenylalanine or tryptophan. The D gene is left open where the match is weak. Expanded clones are given a class, and other clones once, few, many or no size at all.

clone_size: NA
j_call: TRBJ2-1
d_call: NA
v_call: TRBV9
cdr3_nt: TGTGCCAGCAGCGAATACAATGAGCAGTTCTTC
cdr3_aa: CASSEYNEQFF

clone_size: NA
j_call: TRBJ2-7
d_call: NA
v_call: TRBV4-1
cdr3_nt: TGCGCCAGCAGCCAATCTCCGGGACATGAGCAGTACTTC
cdr3_aa: CASSQSPGHEQYF

clone_size: NA
j_call: TRBJ2-1
d_call: TRBD2
v_call: TRBV7-9
cdr3_nt: TGTGCCAGCAGCCTCTCCACAGCGGGGGGCACTTTCTTC
cdr3_aa: CASSLSTAGGTFF

clone_size: few
j_call: TRBJ2-7
d_call: NA
v_call: TRBV6-5
cdr3_nt: TGTGCCAGCGCCGGGCTCGATTACGAGCAGTACTTC
cdr3_aa: CASAGLDYEQYF

clone_size: few
j_call: TRBJ2-3
d_call: NA
v_call: TRBV11-2
cdr3_nt: TGTGCCAGCAGCTTAGATTTCCCCACCTCTAGCACAGATACGCAGTATTTT
cdr3_aa: CASSLDFPTSSTDTQYF

clone_size: NA
j_call: TRBJ1-1
d_call: NA
v_call: TRBV6-6
cdr3_nt: TGTGCCAGCATCCATCGGGCAGACGGGGCGCCTGAAGCTTTCTTT
cdr3_aa: CASIHRADGAPEAFF

clone_size: once
j_call: TRBJ2-7
d_call: TRBD1
v_call: TRBV28
cdr3_nt: TGTGCCAGCAGTGCGACAGGGTATCGGTACGAGCAGTACTTC
cdr3_aa: CASSATGYRYEQYF

clone_size: NA
j_call: TRBJ2-7
d_call: NA
v_call: TRBV28
cdr3_nt: TGTGCCAGCAGTTTCCCGAGCTCCTACGAGCAGTACTTC
cdr3_aa: CASSFPSSYEQYF

clone_size: NA
j_call: TRBJ2-5
d_call: NA
v_call: TRBV6-6
cdr3_nt: TGTGCCAGCAGTTACTCGTTGGAGACCCAGTACTTC
cdr3_aa: CASSYSLETQYF

clone_size: NA
j_call: TRBJ1-1
d_call: NA
v_call: TRBV28
cdr3_nt: TGTGCCAGCAGCCTCGGGACTGAAGCTTTCTTT
cdr3_aa: CASSLGTEAFF